The entry below describes one T cell receptor beta chain. The source of the sample is a study of blood T cell repertoires in COVID-19. With 1 base clipped from V and 5 bases from J, the junction kept 4 bases outside the gene matches. Germline V gene sequence: CDR1 MNHEY, CDR2 SMNVEV (reference sequence). There are 15 residues in the CDR3. Clones were read by immunoSEQ multiplex PCR, and TCRdb kept only the in-frame ones, dropping some. The table includes 150,000 to 200,000 clones, roughly 80% detected once. The receptor comes from a man in his sixties with acute or convalescent COVID-19. Sequenced sample: peripheral blood. The gene calls are TRBV27 and TRBJ2-7; 11 bases map to TRBD1. CDR3 residues: CASSLWDRGVHEQYF. The CDR3, as DNA: TGTGCCAGCAGTTTATGGGACAGGGGGGTCCACGAGCAGTACTTC.